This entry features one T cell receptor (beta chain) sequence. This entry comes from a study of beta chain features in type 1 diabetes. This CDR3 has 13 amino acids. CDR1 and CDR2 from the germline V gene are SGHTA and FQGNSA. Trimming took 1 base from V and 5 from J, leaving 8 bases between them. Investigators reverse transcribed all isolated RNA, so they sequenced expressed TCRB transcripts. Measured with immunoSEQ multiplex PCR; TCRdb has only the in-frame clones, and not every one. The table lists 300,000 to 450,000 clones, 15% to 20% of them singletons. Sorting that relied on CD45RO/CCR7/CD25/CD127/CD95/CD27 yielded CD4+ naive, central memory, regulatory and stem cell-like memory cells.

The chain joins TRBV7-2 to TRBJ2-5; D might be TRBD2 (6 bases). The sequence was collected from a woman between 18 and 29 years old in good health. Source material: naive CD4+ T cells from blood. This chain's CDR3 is CASSLVRGETQYF. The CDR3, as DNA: TGTGCCAGCAGCTTAGTCCGGGGGGAGACCCAGTACTTC. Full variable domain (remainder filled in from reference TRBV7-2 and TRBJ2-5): GAGVSQSPSNKVTEKGKDVELRCDPISGHTALYWYRQSLGQGLEFLIYFQGNSAPDKSGLPSDRFSAERTGGSVSTLTIQRTQQEDSAVYLCASSLVRGETQYFGPGTRLLVL.